This T cell receptor (beta chain) derives from a study of response to subunit inactivated influenza vaccine. The study, taken as a whole, reports: Few additional T cells are recruited per seasonal influenza vaccination, authors suggested.

Between the trimmed V and J ends, which lost 7 bases and 4 bases, there was a span of 17 bases. There are 14 residues in the CDR3. Germline assignment: CDR1 SGHRS and CDR2 YFSETQ. TCRdb re-called the RT-PCR reads through MiXCR, storing one row per CDR3 protein. The sample holds hundreds of thousands of distinct CDR3 sequences, around 11% seen once. This clonotype came up many times. Its antigen remains unknown. The sample was PBMCs from blood, taken on the day of vaccination. This chain uses TRBV5-1 with TRBJ1-1; D is perhaps TRBD1 (6 bases). The sequence was obtained from a man aged 50-60 years who received an inactivated influenza vaccine. Written as DNA, the CDR3 is TGCGCCAGCCGGGAGAACAGGGCTCTCACTGAAGCTTTCTTT. Translation gives CASRENRALTEAFF.